The 30 T cell receptor beta chains presented below share a single source sample, sequenced in a study of T-cell reconstitution after alpha-beta-depleted transplantation in children. Unique molecular identifiers featured in how the TCRbeta library was prepared. TCRdb called the PCR reads again in MiXCR, with one record for every CDR3 protein. The sample consists of about 980,000 distinct CDR3 sequences, around 30% of them appearing once. Material: PBMCs, mostly from graft donor cells, obtained 360 days after TCRalphabeta/CD19-depleted stem cell transplant. These TCRs come from a boy less than two years old who had a stem cell transplant for SCID, so the T cells may come from the graft donor.

This clonotype was observed a single time. V gene TRBV7-9 combines with J gene TRBJ1-4; the D gene is possibly TRBD1 (5 bases). Trimming stripped 3 bases from V and 9 bases from J, with 17 bases between. Germline lookup yields CDR1 SEHNR and CDR2 FQNEAQ (reference sequence). This CDR3 contains 15 residues. Written as DNA, the CDR3 is TGTGCCAGCAGCTTTCTCCAGGGAAGGGAGCAAAAACTGTTTTTT. Translating it yields CASSFLQGREQKLFF.

This chain uses TRBV7-3 with TRBJ2-5, with 9 bases lining up with TRBD2. CDR3 length equals 19 residues. Trimming cost V 5 bases and J 0 bases; bases outside gene matches: 16. From germline, CDR1 is SGHTA and CDR2 FQGTGA. CDR3 residues: CASSPVPGLARMNQETQYF. Written as DNA, the CDR3 is TGTGCCAGCAGCCCCGTCCCGGGACTAGCAAGGATGAACCAAGAGACCCAGTACTTC.

This clonotype was counted between two and nine times. J is TRBJ2-5 and V is TRBV12-3 or TRBV12-4, with D possibly matching TRBD1 (8 bases). V lost 8 bases to trimming and J lost 5 bases, with 21 bases between them. This CDR3 is built from 15 residues. CDR3 sequence reads: CASGKQGGMVETQYF. In nucleotides, the CDR3 is TGTGCCAGCGGAAAACAGGGGGGGATGGTTGAGACCCAGTACTTC.

This clonotype showed up just a few times. The chain's CDR3 is CASSLLAGGRSTQYF. The CDR3 DNA is TGTGCCAGCAGTTTACTAGCGGGGGGGCGGAGTACGCAGTATTTT. The genes are TRBV12-3 or TRBV12-4 and TRBJ2-3; 12 bases are a match to TRBD2. This CDR3 contains 15 residues. Germline trimming cut 2 bases from V and 8 bases from J; bases unmatched to any gene: 5.

This rearrangement joins TRBV10-3 to TRBJ2-7; 7 positions agree with TRBD1. The germline gives CDR1 ENHRY, CDR2 SYGVKD. The CDR3 contains 14 residues. The J segment lost 2 bases and the V segment lost 8 bases, leaving 9 bases of the junction unmatched. CDR3 bases: TGTGCCATCGGGACGACAGGGTACGCCTACGAGCAGTACTTC. Translating gives CAIGTTGYAYEQYF.

The chain has TRBV27 and TRBJ2-7, with a possible D match to TRBD1 (7 bases). CDR3 length: 16 amino acids. Trimming stripped 4 bases from V and 2 bases from J, with 18 bases between. Germline lookup yields CDR1 MNHEY and CDR2 SMNVEV (reference sequence). The CDR3: CASSSLTGRPPYEQYF. The CDR3 bases are TGTGCCAGCAGTTCCTTGACAGGGAGGCCCCCCTACGAGCAGTACTTC.

This sequence joins TRBV3-1 and TRBJ2-2; 7 bases fit TRBD1. The germline CDR1 and CDR2 sequences are LGHDT and YNNKEL (reference sequence). The CDR3 extends over 13 amino acids. V gave up 9 bases and J gave up 6 bases; unmatched junction bases: 7. The CDR3 reads CASGDRVAGELFF. Here the CDR3 DNA reads TGTGCCAGTGGAGACAGGGTGGCCGGGGAGCTGTTTTTT.

V and J are TRBV11-2 and TRBJ2-6; D is unclear. In germline, CDR1 is SGHAT, CDR2 FQNNGV. Trimming removed 0 bases at V and 0 bases at J, with 18 bases between. The CDR3 covers 20 residues. CDR3 in DNA: TGTGCCAGCAGCTTAGATCACACACTGTGGGGTCTCTCTGGGGCCAACGTCCTGACTTTC. Protein product: CASSLDHTLWGLSGANVLTF.

CDR3 sequence (DNA): TGTGCCAGCAGCCTGGTCATCAGGGTTAACACTGAAGCTTTCTTT. It yields the protein CASSLVIRVNTEAFF. V gene TRBV5-5 combines with J gene TRBJ1-1; D perhaps matches TRBD1 (5 bases). With 4 bases removed from V and 2 bases from J, the gap between germline ends came to 15 bases. This CDR3 comprises 15 residues. The germline V gene has CDR1 SGHKS and CDR2 YYEKEE (reference sequence).

The gene calls are TRBV5-1 and TRBJ2-3; D gene uncertain. Between the trimmed V and J ends, which lost 7 bases and 0 bases, there was a span of 6 bases. CDR3 size: 12 residues. Germline CDR1 is SGHRS and CDR2 is YFSETQ. This CDR3 reads CASQDSTDTQYF. In nucleotides, the CDR3 is TGCGCCAGCCAAGACAGCACAGATACGCAGTATTTT.

This chain links TRBV12-3 or TRBV12-4 with TRBJ2-1; D is perhaps TRBD1 (5 bases). Trimming left V 4 bases short and J 7 bases short, with 11 bases between. The length of the CDR3 is 13 residues. CDR3 sequence (DNA): TGTGCCAGCAGTTCCCAACAGGAGAATGAGCAGTTCTTC. Translating it yields CASSSQQENEQFF.

This chain joins TRBV12-3 or TRBV12-4 and TRBJ1-5; D may be TRBD1 (5 bases). V gave up 5 bases and J gave up 4 bases, with 21 bases separating them. The CDR3 contains 17 residues. Here the CDR3 reads CASSTGAGPGLNQPQHF. CDR3 DNA: TGTGCCAGCAGTACCGGGGCAGGGCCGGGTCTGAATCAGCCCCAGCATTTT.

J is TRBJ2-1 and V is TRBV3-1, with D possibly TRBD2 on 6 matching bases. Germline assignment: CDR1 LGHDT and CDR2 YNNKEL (reference sequence). V was shortened by 6 bases and J by 9 bases, with 15 bases between the two germline ends. The CDR3 consists of 13 residues. Written as DNA, the CDR3 is TGTGCCAGCAGGACCGAACTAGCCCCTGAGCAGTTCTTC. It codes for CASRTELAPEQFF.

V and J are TRBV27 and TRBJ2-1, with D possibly TRBD1 on 5 matching bases. This CDR3 region has 16 residues. The V end lost 0 bases, the J end lost 4 bases, and 13 bases lay between the germline ends. From germline, CDR1 is MNHEY and CDR2 SMNVEV (reference sequence). This CDR3 is CASSLSMGQGYNEQFF. The CDR3 nucleotides are TGTGCCAGCAGTTTATCGATGGGCCAGGGATACAATGAGCAGTTCTTC.

The rearrangement uses TRBV9 and TRBJ2-5; D is possibly TRBD2 (6 bases). CDR1 and CDR2 from the germline V gene are SGDLS and YYNGEE. Between the trimmed V and J ends, which lost 0 bases and 0 bases, there was a span of 12 bases. The CDR3 contains 16 residues. As DNA, the CDR3 is TGTGCCAGCAGCGTAGCGGCCCGGGGGTACCAAGAGACCCAGTACTTC. It codes for CASSVAARGYQETQYF.

In its sample, this clonotype was seen a few times. The chain has TRBV5-1 and TRBJ1-1; D possibly corresponds to TRBD1 (5 bases). V lost 0 bases and J lost 4, with 16 bases in between. This CDR3 is built from 16 residues. Germline V gene data show CDR1 as SGHRS and CDR2 as YFSETQ. In nucleotides, the CDR3 is TGCGCCAGCAGCTTGGAGGGGTCTGGATGGGGCACTGAAGCTTTCTTT. Its translation is CASSLEGSGWGTEAFF.

This rearrangement joins TRBV11-2 to TRBJ2-7, with TRBD1 matching 8 bases. CDR3 length: 16 amino acids. After removal of 5 bases from V and 0 bases from J, the junction contained 9 bases not matched to a gene. Germline CDR1 SGHAT, CDR2 FQNNGV. CDR3 sequence: CASSPVSGGRSYEQYF. The CDR3 nucleotides read TGTGCCAGCAGCCCGGTTTCAGGGGGCCGCTCCTACGAGCAGTACTTC.

The CDR3 is CASSRLSNTDTQYF. In nucleotides, the CDR3 is TGTGCCAGCTCACGACTATCCAACACAGATACGCAGTATTTT. The chain employs TRBV18 and TRBJ2-3; possibly TRBD2 for D (5 bases). The ends were cut back, 4 bases at V and 2 bases at J, with 10 bases in the middle. CDR1 is KGHSH and CDR2 is LQKENI in the germline V gene. The CDR3 runs to 14 residues. Filled out from reference TRBV18 and TRBJ2-3, the complete variable domain reads NAGVMQNPRHLVRRRGQEARLRCSPMKGHSHVYWYRQLPEEGLKFMVYLQKENIIDESGMPKERFSAEFPKEGPSILRIQQVVRGDSAAYFCASSRLSNTDTQYFGPGTRLTVL.

This clonotype was found a few times. The gene calls are TRBV5-6 and TRBJ2-3; TRBD1 matches 8 bases. The CDR3 covers 12 residues. With 4 bases clipped from V and 11 bases from J, the junction kept 6 bases outside the gene matches. Germline CDR1 SGHDT, CDR2 YYEEEE. CDR3 in DNA: TGTGCCAGCAGCCGGACAGGGTTGGGGCAGTATTTT. This translates into CASSRTGLGQYF.

At least ten counts were recorded for this clonotype. This rearrangement joins TRBV7-9 to TRBJ2-1, with 7 positions matching TRBD1. Germline assignment: CDR1 SEHNR and CDR2 FQNEAQ (reference sequence). There are 15 residues in the CDR3. V trimming: 5 bases; J trimming: 4 bases; junction bases outside the gene matches: 8. The chain's CDR3 is CASSPNDRAYNEQFF. In DNA, the CDR3 is TGTGCCAGCAGCCCTAACGACAGGGCTTACAATGAGCAGTTCTTC.

The J gene is TRBJ2-3, the V gene TRBV20-1; 12 positions agree with TRBD2. CDR1 and CDR2 from the germline V gene are DFQATT and SNEGSKA (reference sequence). The CDR3 extends over 15 amino acids. V gave up 5 bases and J gave up 0 bases; unmatched junction bases: 3. The CDR3 DNA reads TGCAGTGCTCCTAGCGGGGGGGCTAGCACAGATACGCAGTATTTT. Protein sequence: CSAPSGGASTDTQYF.

The V call is TRBV20-1, the J call TRBJ2-7; the D call may be TRBD1 or TRBD2 (6 bases each). This CDR3 is built from 13 residues. Germline CDR1 DFQATT, CDR2 SNEGSKA (reference sequence). Trimming shortened V by 3 bases and J by 2 bases, and 11 bases separated the two germline ends. The CDR3 nucleotides read TGCAGTGCTAGTGGGGGGCGCCCCTACGAGCAGTACTTC. It translates to CSASGGRPYEQYF.

In nucleotides, the CDR3 is TGTGCCAGCTCAAGAACAAGGTCGCAAGAGACCCAGTACTTC. Protein sequence: CASSRTRSQETQYF. This chain links TRBV18 with TRBJ2-5, with D unresolved. The CDR3 is 14 amino acids. V shed 5 bases and J shed 2 bases, with 12 bases lying between them. Per germline, CDR1 KGHSH and CDR2 LQKENI.

The gene calls are TRBV20-1 and TRBJ1-4; D may be TRBD1 (5 bases). CDR1 is DFQATT and CDR2 is SNEGSKA in the germline V gene (reference sequence). Trimming left V 5 bases short and J 3 bases short, with 19 bases between. This CDR3 spans 16 amino acids. CDR3 sequence (DNA): TGCAGTGCTCCTAGACAGAAGGGATTGTCTAATGAAAAACTGTTTTTT. Translation gives CSAPRQKGLSNEKLFF.

This clonotype has a handful of counts. V gene TRBV12-3 or TRBV12-4 combines with J gene TRBJ2-5; 7 positions match TRBD2. There are 14 residues in the CDR3. Trimming cost V 4 bases and J 4 bases; bases outside gene matches: 6. The chain's CDR3 is CASSSGRVGETQYF. As DNA, the CDR3 is TGTGCCAGCAGTTCGGGGAGGGTGGGAGAGACCCAGTACTTC.

The chain couples TRBV7-9 to TRBJ1-2, with a tentative D call TRBD1 (5 bases). CDR1 and CDR2 (germline): SEHNR, FQNEAQ (reference sequence). This CDR3 contains 17 residues. The V end was cut by 7 bases, the J end by 0 bases, with 21 bases between. The CDR3 region is CASTSRPRGATNYGYTF. The CDR3 DNA follows: TGTGCCAGCACCTCCCGGCCCCGGGGCGCAACTAACTATGGCTACACCTTC. The full variable domain, completed using reference TRBV7-9 and TRBJ1-2, is DTGVSQNPRHKITKRGQNVTFRCDPISEHNRLYWYRQTLGQGPEFLTYFQNEAQLEKSRLLSDRFSAERPKGSFSTLEIQRTEQGDSAMYLCASTSRPRGATNYGYTFGSGTRLTVV.

The rearrangement uses TRBV12-3 or TRBV12-4 and TRBJ1-2; no firm D call. The CDR3 loop spans 16 amino acids. V dropped 5 bases and J dropped 0 bases, with 16 bases sitting between them. CDR3 nucleotide sequence: TGTGCCAGCAGTCCCTCCCGAGGTGAAGCTAACTATGGCTACACCTTC. It translates to CASSPSRGEANYGYTF.

The chain links TRBV2 to TRBJ2-5; D remains unclear. Germline loops: CDR1 SNHLY, CDR2 FYNNEI. This CDR3 has 12 residues. V was shortened by 8 bases and J by 5 bases, with 12 bases between the two germline ends. CDR3 loop: CASLRPAETQYF. CDR3 DNA sequence: TGTGCCAGCCTGCGACCCGCGGAGACCCAGTACTTC.

The rearrangement links TRBV20-1 to TRBJ2-1, with 8 nucleotides matching TRBD2. This CDR3 region has 14 residues. CDR1 is DFQATT, CDR2 SNEGSKA, per germline (reference sequence). The chain's CDR3 is CSAGWRGANNEQFF. The CDR3, as DNA: TGCAGCGCCGGGTGGCGGGGGGCCAACAATGAGCAGTTCTTC.

As regards this clonotype: Given the absence of the conserved phenylalanine or tryptophan at the CDR3 end, a read error is likely. The chain uses TRBV12-3 or TRBV12-4 and TRBJ2-5, with D perhaps being TRBD1 or TRBD2 (5 bases each). V lost 3 bases and J 2 bases, leaving 7 bases between the germline ends. The length of the CDR3 is 13 residues. The CDR3 sequence is CASSLGVQETQYS. CDR3 sequence (DNA): TGTGCCAGCAGTTTGGGGGTTCAAGAGACCCAGTACTCC.